The clone carrying this T cell receptor beta chain was counted many times. Its cognate antigen is unknown. This entry belongs to a study of T cells in Graves' hyperthyroidism and ophthalmopathy. The study enrolled patients aged 18 to 65 with newly diagnosed hyperthyroidism of under 2 months' duration. General study points: In blood, most of the thyroid clonotypes expanded above 0.001 were also present.

TCR beta CDR3 sequences were amplified from RNA transcripts. The study used the HTBI primer set for a first-round RT-PCR of the TCR CDR3. One entry per CDR3 protein results from TCRdb running MiXCR on the multiplex PCR reads. The data hold about 680,000 distinct CDR3 sequences, with 35% observed a single time. This CDR3 contains 8 residues. CDR1 and CDR2 (germline): SSHAT, FNYEAQ (reference sequence). Trimming took 11 bases from V and 4 from J, leaving 2 bases between them. This TCR came from a woman aged 40 to 50 with Graves' hyperthyroidism. This chain links TRBV7-7 with TRBJ2-5; D gene uncertain. Sequenced: blood. The CDR3 protein is CALETQYF. The CDR3 DNA reads as TGTGCCTTAGAGACCCAGTACTTC.